These T cell receptor beta chains were read from a single sample in a study of T cell responses to AZD1222 COVID-19 vaccine. Sequencing used immunoSEQ multiplex PCR; TCRdb keeps in-frame clones, though not all of them. This table holds some 88,000 clones, approximately 90% found once. The material was peripheral blood, obtained 28 days after the second AZD1222 dose. These TCRs come from an adult who received the AZD1222 COVID-19 vaccine. CDR3s include the opening cysteine and the closing phenylalanine or tryptophan. The D gene is left open where the match is weak.

j_gene	d_gene	v_gene	CDR3aa	CDR3nt
TRBJ1-6	-	TRBV6-5	CASKEQGSSPLHF	TGTGCCAGCAAGGAACAGGGATCGTCACCCCTCCACTTT
TRBJ2-3	-	TRBV7-2	CASSSPGAAGTDTQYF	TGTGCCAGCAGCTCCCCGGGGGCCGCGGGTACAGATACGCAGTATTTT
TRBJ2-5	-	TRBV6-5	CASQLGEKETQYF	TGTGCCAGCCAACTAGGGGAAAAAGAGACCCAGTACTTC
TRBJ1-2	TRBD1	TRBV2	CASSRQGNYGYTF	TGTGCCAGCAGTCGACAGGGCAACTATGGCTACACCTTC
TRBJ1-1	-	TRBV6-6	CASSRNVGGGATEAFF	TGTGCCAGCAGTCGAAACGTCGGGGGGGGCGCGACTGAAGCTTTCTTT
TRBJ2-1	TRBD2	TRBV9	CASSVASGGGEQFF	TGTGCCAGCAGCGTGGCTAGCGGGGGCGGTGAGCAGTTCTTC
TRBJ1-2	-	TRBV12-3/TRBV12-4	CASSFNYGYTF	TGTGCCAGCAGTTTTAACTATGGCTACACCTTC
TRBJ1-2	TRBD1	TRBV7-2	CASSLEGGQVNYGYTF	TGTGCCAGCAGCTTAGAAGGAGGACAGGTCAACTATGGCTACACCTTC
TRBJ2-3	-	TRBV12-3/TRBV12-4	CASSFQGSDTQYF	TGTGCCAGCAGTTTTCAGGGATCCGATACGCAGTATTTT
TRBJ1-5	-	TRBV28	CASSLFGTYSNQPQHF	TGTGCCAGCAGTTTATTTGGTACTTATAGCAATCAGCCCCAGCATTTT
TRBJ2-7	-	TRBV6-5	CASSPSVRSREQYF	TGTGCCAGCAGCCCCTCCGTCAGGAGCCGGGAGCAGTACTTC
TRBJ2-7	TRBD1	TRBV7-2	CASSLRPDRRSYEQYF	TGTGCCAGCAGCTTAAGGCCGGACAGGAGATCCTACGAGCAGTACTTC
TRBJ2-2	TRBD1	TRBV4-1	CASSQLGQAPNTGELFF	TGCGCCAGCAGCCAACTGGGACAGGCCCCGAACACCGGGGAGCTGTTTTTT
TRBJ1-2	TRBD1	TRBV7-8	CASSLAGQGSGGYTF	TGTGCCAGCAGCTTAGCGGGACAGGGCTCGGGCGGCTACACCTTC
TRBJ1-4	-	TRBV11-2	CASSLHSSGTNEKLFF	TGTGCCAGCAGCTTACATTCCTCGGGGACTAATGAAAAACTGTTTTTT
TRBJ2-1	TRBD2	TRBV10-2	CASTSAGGSYNEQFF	TGCGCCAGCACCTCAGCGGGGGGCTCCTACAATGAGCAGTTCTTC
TRBJ1-2	TRBD1	TRBV6-5	CASSYSRQGANYGYTF	TGTGCCAGCAGTTACTCCAGACAGGGGGCTAACTATGGCTACACCTTC
TRBJ2-7	-	TRBV3-1/TRBV3-2	CASSPRQGDTYEQYF	TGTGCCAGCAGCCCCCGGCAGGGCGATACCTACGAGCAGTACTTC